This entry lists 10 T cell receptor beta chains sequenced from one sample in a study of shared clonotypes between healthy human individuals. Profiling relied on immunoSEQ multiplex PCR, and the TCRdb table lists in-frame clones only, not all of them. The table has 2 million to 2.5 million clones, just over 90% seen once. Sequenced material: naive CD4+ T cells from PBMCs. Subset meaning: CD45RA+ positively selected. These receptors came from a young man in good health. Some clones in this sample may be carry-over from other donors' samples.

This clone was recorded only once. The chain has TRBV7-2 and TRBJ2-7, with D perhaps matching TRBD1 (5 bases). This CDR3 contains 15 residues. Per the germline V gene, CDR1 is SGHTA and CDR2 is FQGNSA. V lost 4 bases and J 5 bases, leaving 18 bases between the germline ends. Here the CDR3 reads CASSSISSMGHEQYF. The CDR3 region has the DNA TGTGCCAGCAGCTCCATAAGCAGCATGGGGCACGAGCAGTACTTC. Filled out from reference TRBV7-2 and TRBJ2-7, the complete variable domain reads GAGVSQSPSNKVTEKGKDVELRCDPISGHTALYWYRQSLGQGLEFLIYFQGNSAPDKSGLPSDRFSAERTGGSVSTLTIQRTQQEDSAVYLCASSSISSMGHEQYFGPGTRLTVT.

The gene calls are TRBV5-1 and TRBJ1-2; 7 bases are shared with TRBD1. The CDR3 totals 14 residues. Germline CDR1 is SGHRS and CDR2 is YFSETQ. V shed 4 bases and J 3 bases; nucleotides not matched to a gene: 6. CDR3 region: CASSLLGQDYGYTF. Written as DNA, the CDR3 is TGCGCCAGCAGCCTCTTAGGACAGGACTATGGCTACACCTTC.

The rearrangement joins TRBV7-3 to TRBJ2-7, with 9 bases fitting TRBD2. Losses at the gene ends were 2 bases for V and 3 bases for J; bases not matched to a gene: 11. Germline loops: CDR1 SGHTA, CDR2 FQGTGA. This CDR3 has 17 residues. The CDR3 coding sequence is TGTGCCAGCAGCTTAGGTCCCCGGACTAGCGTGAGCTACGAGCAGTACTTC. Protein sequence: CASSLGPRTSVSYEQYF.

As concerns this clone: This same CDR3 is encoded by further DNA sequences in the sample. The genes are TRBV2 and TRBJ2-7; 8 bases align to TRBD1. The CDR3 sequence is 13 residues long. Germline CDR1 SNHLY, CDR2 FYNNEI. Germline trimming cut 6 bases from V and 4 bases from J; bases unmatched to any gene: 5. CDR3 region: CASRGTGAYEQYF. The CDR3, as DNA: TGTGCCAGCAGAGGGACAGGTGCGTACGAGCAGTACTTC.

The chain carries TRBV29-1 and TRBJ2-1; maybe TRBD2 (6 bases). The CDR3 has 17 amino acids. Germline V gene sequence: CDR1 SQVTM, CDR2 ANQGSEA. V gave up 6 bases and J gave up 4 bases, with 25 bases separating them. The CDR3 protein is CSVSGAPGETTYNEQFF. CDR3 DNA: TGCAGCGTGAGCGGAGCTCCGGGGGAGACCACTTACAATGAGCAGTTCTTC.

The V and J genes are TRBV6-1 and TRBJ2-5, with TRBD2 matching 9 bases. Germline trimming cut 3 bases from V and 5 bases from J; bases unmatched to any gene: 16. The CDR3 sequence is 18 residues long. In germline, CDR1 is MNHNS, CDR2 SASEGT. The CDR3 DNA reads TGTGCCAGCAGTGACCGCCCAGGGGCGGGAGGGCCGCGCGAGACCCAGTACTTC. The encoded protein is CASSDRPGAGGPRETQYF.

V is TRBV19 and J is TRBJ2-5, with 7 positions matching TRBD2. V was clipped by 4 bases and J by 3 bases; unmatched bases: 2. There are 13 residues in the CDR3. Germline assignment: CDR1 LNHDA and CDR2 SQIVND (reference sequence). This CDR3 reads CASSTRGEETQYF. As DNA, the CDR3 is TGTGCCAGTAGTACCCGGGGGGAAGAGACCCAGTACTTC.

The CDR3 bases are TGTGCCAGCAGCTTGTCTAGTTACAATGAGCAGTTCTTC. This gives the protein CASSLSSYNEQFF. The chain employs TRBV11-3 and TRBJ2-1; the D is unclear. The germline gives CDR1 SGHNT, CDR2 YENEEA. The CDR3 has 13 amino acids. Trimming cost V 3 bases and J 4 bases, with 7 bases left between them.

The CDR3 loop reads CASSEALLAGGVIGELFF. The CDR3 DNA reads TGTGCCAGCAGTGAAGCGCTTCTTGCGGGAGGGGTCATCGGGGAGCTGTTTTTT. The chain links TRBV2 to TRBJ2-2; TRBD2 matches at 9 bases. Trimming removed 0 bases from V and 7 bases from J; junction bases left unmatched: 12. This CDR3 region has 18 residues. Germline lookup yields CDR1 SNHLY and CDR2 FYNNEI.

The chain combines TRBV5-8 with TRBJ1-1, with 8 bases that match TRBD1. Germline CDR1 is SGHTS and CDR2 is YDEGEE. CDR3 size: 15 residues. V was pared by 2 bases and J by 1 base, with 4 bases of the junction left unmatched. In nucleotides, the CDR3 is TGTGCCAGCAGCTTACCGGACAGGGCGAACACTGAAGCTTTCTTT. Residues: CASSLPDRANTEAFF.